These 31 T cell receptor beta chains share one sample of origin, sequenced in a study of T cell responses to AZD1222 COVID-19 vaccine. The assay was immunoSEQ multiplex PCR, and TCRdb's table has in-frame clones only and misses some. Here the sample spans about 99,000 clones, around 91% being singletons. The material was peripheral blood, obtained on day 0 of AZD1222 vaccination. The receptor source for this set is an adult in good health.

The genes are TRBV13 and TRBJ2-7; the match to TRBD1 covers 7 bases. The germline CDR1 and CDR2 sequences are PRHDT and FYEKMQ (reference sequence). The V and J ends lost 6 bases and 4 bases, in that order; junction bases with no gene match: 15. The CDR3 length is 16 residues. CDR3 bases: TGTGCCAGCAGGTCGACAGGGATCGTTATGGGTTACGAGCAGTACTTC. Encoded protein: CASRSTGIVMGYEQYF. Using reference TRBV13 and TRBJ2-7 for the parts outside the CDR3, the full variable domain is AAGVIQSPRHLIKEKRETATLKCYPIPRHDTVYWYQQGPGQDPQFLISFYEKMQSDKGSIPDRFSAQQFSDYHSELNMSSLELGDSALYFCASRSTGIVMGYEQYFGPGTRLTVT.

This chain joins TRBV5-8 and TRBJ2-5; 7 nucleotides align to TRBD2. The CDR3 totals 14 residues. CDR1 is SGHTS, CDR2 YDEGEE, per germline. Trimming took 7 bases from V and 1 from J; bases not matched to a gene: 7. The CDR3 DNA is TGTGCCAGCCGATTGTGGGGGGGCCAAGAGACCCAGTACTTC. Amino acid sequence: CASRLWGGQETQYF.

The chain joins TRBV12-3 or TRBV12-4 to TRBJ1-5; D remains ambiguous. V shed 3 bases and J shed 5 bases, with 8 bases lying between them. CDR3 size: 13 residues. CDR3 nucleotide sequence: TGTGCCAGCAGTTTCCAAGGTGATCAGCCCCAGCATTTT. It yields the protein CASSFQGDQPQHF.

The chain combines TRBV5-6 with TRBJ2-3; D unresolved. The CDR3 runs to 16 residues. Trimming stripped 1 base from V and 4 bases from J, with 16 bases between. Germline CDR1 is SGHDT and CDR2 is YYEEEE. The CDR3 bases are TGTGCCAGCAGCTTGCTTCTAGGGATTATTCCAGATACGCAGTATTTT. The encoded protein is CASSLLLGIIPDTQYF.

CDR3 amino acids: CASSNSGTVNYGYTF. The CDR3 DNA sequence: TGTGCCAGCAGCAACTCCGGGACAGTTAACTATGGCTACACCTTC. The chain couples TRBV5-4 to TRBJ1-2, with 7 nucleotides matching TRBD1. Germline CDR1 and CDR2: SGHNT and YYREEE (reference sequence). V was pared by 4 bases and J by 1 base, with 7 bases of the junction left unmatched. The CDR3 is 15 residues long.

The V and J genes are TRBV29-1 and TRBJ2-4; D is possibly TRBD2 (6 bases). The CDR3 extends over 14 amino acids. Germline V gives CDR1 SQVTM, CDR2 ANQGSEA. V lost 2 bases and J 1 base, leaving 9 bases between the germline ends. The chain's CDR3 is CSVESGGAKNIQYF. The CDR3 DNA is TGCAGCGTTGAATCTGGAGGGGCCAAAAACATTCAGTACTTC.

This chain connects TRBV10-3 to TRBJ1-5, with a possible D match to TRBD1 (5 bases). Germline CDR1 and CDR2: ENHRY and SYGVKD. The CDR3 has 14 amino acids. With 11 bases removed from V and 5 bases from J, the gap between germline ends came to 19 bases. The DNA for the CDR3 is TGTGCCGTAGCACAGGATTTTGAATATCAGCCCCAGCATTTT. Translation: CAVAQDFEYQPQHF.

The chain couples TRBV24-1 to TRBJ2-7; D remains unclear. Trimming cost V 2 bases and J 3 bases, with 10 bases left between them. Germline CDR1 is KGHDR and CDR2 is SFDVKD. The CDR3 totals 14 residues. The CDR3 protein is CATSDSSTSYEQYF. The CDR3 DNA sequence: TGTGCCACCAGTGATTCGTCGACAAGCTACGAGCAGTACTTC.

CDR3 region: CASSKEGRIGLAGGRGTDTQYF. As DNA, the CDR3 is TGTGCCAGCAGCAAAGAGGGTCGTATAGGACTAGCGGGGGGGCGGGGCACAGATACGCAGTATTTT. V and J are TRBV21-1 and TRBJ2-3; no check of the table's D call, TRBD2, against the DNA was made. TRBV21-1 is classified as a pseudogene. The CDR3 length is 22 residues.

V gene TRBV7-2 combines with J gene TRBJ1-3; 7 bases fit TRBD1. The germline gives CDR1 SGHTA, CDR2 FQGNSA. The CDR3 is 18 residues long. V shed 3 bases and J 7 bases; nucleotides not matched to a gene: 18. The CDR3 sequence is CASSFRQGNFKRMNTIYF. CDR3 DNA sequence: TGTGCCAGCAGCTTTCGACAGGGCAATTTCAAACGGATGAACACCATATATTTT.

This clone occurred a few times. The V gene is TRBV7-8, the J gene TRBJ2-7, with D perhaps TRBD1 (6 bases). This CDR3 is 15 amino acids long. V was pared by 5 bases and J by 6 bases, with 20 bases between. CDR1 and CDR2 from the germline V gene are SGHVS and FQNEAQ. The DNA for the CDR3 is TGTGCCAGCAGCCAGACCCGGGACACGCGGCTCGAGCAGTACTTC. This translates into CASSQTRDTRLEQYF.

The DNA of the CDR3 is TGTGCCAGCAGCCCCGACGGATACTCCTACGAGCAGTACTTC. This codes for CASSPDGYSYEQYF. The chain joins TRBV6-5 to TRBJ2-7, with no clear D. Germline assignment: CDR1 MNHEY and CDR2 SVGAGI. This CDR3 has 14 amino acids. V lost 6 bases and J 0 bases, leaving 12 bases between the germline ends.

The chain uses TRBV10-3 and TRBJ1-2; TRBD1 agrees at 9 bases. Germline V gives CDR1 ENHRY, CDR2 SYGVKD. The V and J ends lost 4 bases and 6 bases, in that order; junction bases with no gene match: 0. The CDR3 covers 12 residues. CDR3 protein: CAISGTGDGYTF. DNA of the CDR3: TGTGCCATCAGTGGGACAGGGGATGGCTACACCTTC.

The rearrangement links TRBV10-3 to TRBJ2-5; D possibly corresponds to TRBD2 (6 bases). Germline V CDR1 and CDR2: ENHRY, SYGVKD. V was cut by 6 bases and J by 0 bases, with 20 bases left in between. The CDR3 totals 17 residues. CDR3 amino acids: CAISMNPRGGYQETQYF. The CDR3 DNA reads TGTGCCATCAGCATGAATCCCCGTGGGGGGTACCAAGAGACCCAGTACTTC.

This chain connects TRBV9 to TRBJ1-3, with D uncertain. The CDR3 is 15 residues long. The V end lost 0 bases, the J end lost 4 bases, and 11 bases lay between the germline ends. The germline CDR1 and CDR2 sequences are SGDLS and YYNGEE. The CDR3 DNA sequence: TGTGCCAGCAGCGTAGGCCCCGGCCGGGGAAACACCATATATTTT. Translation: CASSVGPGRGNTIYF.

The chain couples TRBV6-1 to TRBJ2-7; maybe TRBD2 (6 bases). CDR1 MNHNS and CDR2 SASEGT come from the germline V gene. With 0 bases removed from V and 5 bases from J, the gap between germline ends came to 17 bases. The CDR3 length is 16 residues. The CDR3 DNA follows: TGTGCCAGCAGTGAAGCCGGCGGGACCCGCATTCACGAGCAGTACTTC. Residues: CASSEAGGTRIHEQYF.

The chain links TRBV11-3 to TRBJ2-7; D ambiguous. The CDR3 is made up of 13 amino acids. V was cut by 5 bases and J by 4 bases, with 12 bases left in between. The germline V gene encodes CDR1 SGHNT and CDR2 YENEEA. The CDR3 region is CASSLGPTYEQYF. The CDR3 DNA follows: TGTGCCAGCAGCCTCGGACCGACTTACGAGCAGTACTTC. The variable domain in full, completed from reference TRBV11-3 and TRBJ2-7, reads EAGVVQSPRYKIIEKKQPVAFWCNPISGHNTLYWYLQNLGQGPELLIRYENEEAVDDSQLPKDRFSAERLKGVDSTLKIQPAELGDSAVYLCASSLGPTYEQYFGPGTRLTVT.

The V call is TRBV4-1, the J call TRBJ2-6, with 9 nucleotides matching TRBD1. Germline V gene data show CDR1 as MGHRA and CDR2 as YSYEKL. J was trimmed by 4 bases and V by 0 bases; bases with no gene match: 10. This CDR3 region has 19 residues. The CDR3 reads CASSQDRRGQGPGANVLTF. In DNA, the CDR3 is TGCGCCAGCAGCCAAGATAGGAGGGGACAGGGCCCCGGGGCCAACGTCCTGACTTTC.

The CDR3 here is CASSEVGLSNQPQHF. The CDR3 DNA reads TGTGCCAGCAGTGAAGTGGGACTTAGCAATCAGCCCCAGCATTTT. This sequence joins TRBV6-1 and TRBJ1-5; D may be TRBD1 (5 bases). The CDR3 sequence is 15 residues long. Germline lookup yields CDR1 MNHNS and CDR2 SASEGT. Trimming took off 1 base at V and 0 bases at J, with 7 bases between the two ends.

The rearrangement links TRBV11-3 to TRBJ2-2; 8 positions agree with TRBD2. This CDR3 spans 15 amino acids. Germline values: CDR1 SGHNT, CDR2 YENEEA. V was clipped by 1 base and J by 6 bases; unmatched bases: 4. The CDR3 loop is CASSLGTSKPGELFF. CDR3 nucleotides: TGTGCCAGCAGCTTAGGGACTAGCAAGCCCGGGGAGCTGTTTTTT.

The CDR3 DNA is TGTGCCAGCAGCCAAGTCACTCCGCAGAACACTGAAGCTTTCTTT. Its translation is CASSQVTPQNTEAFF. V gene TRBV4-2 combines with J gene TRBJ1-1, with D unresolved. Trimming took 1 base from V and 1 from J, leaving 10 bases between them. This CDR3 has 15 residues. The V gene's germline CDR1 is LGHNA and CDR2 YNFKEQ.

The chain has TRBV11-3 and TRBJ2-5, with D perhaps matching TRBD1 (6 bases). The germline CDR1 and CDR2 sequences are SGHNT and YENEEA. Trimming removed 5 bases at V and 4 bases at J, with 14 bases between. The CDR3 loop spans 14 amino acids. The CDR3 DNA reads as TGTGCCAGCAGCGTCGACGAGACAGGAGAGACCCAGTACTTC. It yields the protein CASSVDETGETQYF.

This clone was counted at least ten times. This rearrangement joins TRBV6-1 to TRBJ2-7; 9 bases agree with TRBD1. This CDR3 spans 18 amino acids. The ends lost 2 bases at V and 3 bases at J; junction bases unmatched: 14. From germline, CDR1 is MNHNS and CDR2 SASEGT. CDR3 sequence (DNA): TGTGCCAGCAGTGAACGCGCGTCGGGACAGGGTCTCATCTACGAGCAGTACTTC. Its translation is CASSERASGQGLIYEQYF.

The chain is built from TRBV30 and TRBJ2-1, with D tentatively TRBD1 (6 bases). This CDR3 comprises 11 residues. V lost 0 bases and J 15 bases, leaving 12 bases between the germline ends. The germline V gene encodes CDR1 GTSNPN and CDR2 SVGIG (reference sequence). CDR3 sequence: CAWSVLEGGFF. The CDR3, as DNA: TGTGCCTGGAGTGTACTAGAAGGGGGGTTCTTC. The full variable domain, rest sourced from reference TRBV30 and TRBJ2-1, is SQTIHQWPATLVQPVGSPLSLECTVEGTSNPNLYWYRQAAGRGLQLLFYSVGIGQISSEVPQNLSASRPQDRQFILSSKKLLLSDSGFYLCAWSVLEGGFFGPGTRLTVL.

V is TRBV30 and J is TRBJ1-5; 8 nucleotides agree with TRBD1. V lost 4 bases to trimming and J lost 6 bases; unmatched junction nucleotides: 8. Germline loops: CDR1 GTSNPN, CDR2 SVGIG (reference sequence). This CDR3 spans 14 amino acids. CDR3 DNA: TGTGCCTGGAAGAGCGGCAGGGGGCGTCAGCCCCAGCATTTT. Protein: CAWKSGRGRQPQHF.

V gene TRBV2 combines with J gene TRBJ1-5; tentative D call: TRBD1 (5 bases). With 2 bases removed from V and 3 bases from J, the gap between germline ends came to 14 bases. The CDR3 has 16 amino acids. Germline values: CDR1 SNHLY, CDR2 FYNNEI. The CDR3 sequence: CASSETPGTYNQPQHF. The CDR3 nucleotides read TGTGCCAGCAGTGAAACACCCGGGACCTACAATCAGCCCCAGCATTTT.

The CDR3 region is CASSLKPKPDSFRYF. DNA for the CDR3: TGTGCCAGCAGTTTAAAACCTAAACCAGACTCGTTTCGGTACTTC. V usage is TRBV6-5 and J usage is TRBJ2-7; D unresolved. The CDR3 sequence is 15 residues long. The germline V gene has CDR1 MNHEY and CDR2 SVGAGI. V shed 4 bases and J shed 12 bases, with 25 bases lying between them.

The rearrangement links TRBV9 to TRBJ2-3; the D gene is possibly TRBD1 (5 bases). The CDR3 has 14 amino acids. Per germline, CDR1 SGDLS and CDR2 YYNGEE. V lost 1 base to trimming and J lost 4 bases, with 10 bases between them. CDR3 amino acids: CASSVPNRPDTQYF. DNA for the CDR3: TGTGCCAGCAGCGTACCCAACAGGCCAGATACGCAGTATTTT.

V usage is TRBV19 and J usage is TRBJ2-1, with D tentatively TRBD1 (6 bases). Between the trimmed V and J ends, which lost 4 bases and 8 bases, there was a span of 18 bases. This CDR3 comprises 15 residues. CDR1 and CDR2 (germline): LNHDA, SQIVND (reference sequence). The chain's CDR3 is CASSNSGAQRDEQFF. The CDR3 DNA is TGTGCCAGTAGTAACTCAGGGGCCCAGAGGGATGAGCAGTTCTTC.

The CDR3 region is CASSGRTESNQPQHF. CDR3 nucleotide sequence: TGCGCCAGCAGCGGACGGACAGAAAGCAATCAGCCCCAGCATTTT. This chain joins TRBV4-1 and TRBJ1-5; D might be TRBD1 (6 bases). This CDR3 has 15 amino acids. The germline V gene encodes CDR1 MGHRA and CDR2 YSYEKL. V lost 5 bases and J lost 1, with 12 bases in between.

In this sample, this clone turned up once. The CDR3, as DNA: TGTGCCAGCAGCACGACATTTCAACTCCCCGAGCAGTACTTC. It encodes CASSTTFQLPEQYF. The V gene is TRBV11-2, the J gene TRBJ2-7; no clear D gene. The CDR3 extends over 14 amino acids. Trimming took off 5 bases at V and 6 bases at J, with 17 bases between the two ends. Germline assignment: CDR1 SGHAT and CDR2 FQNNGV.